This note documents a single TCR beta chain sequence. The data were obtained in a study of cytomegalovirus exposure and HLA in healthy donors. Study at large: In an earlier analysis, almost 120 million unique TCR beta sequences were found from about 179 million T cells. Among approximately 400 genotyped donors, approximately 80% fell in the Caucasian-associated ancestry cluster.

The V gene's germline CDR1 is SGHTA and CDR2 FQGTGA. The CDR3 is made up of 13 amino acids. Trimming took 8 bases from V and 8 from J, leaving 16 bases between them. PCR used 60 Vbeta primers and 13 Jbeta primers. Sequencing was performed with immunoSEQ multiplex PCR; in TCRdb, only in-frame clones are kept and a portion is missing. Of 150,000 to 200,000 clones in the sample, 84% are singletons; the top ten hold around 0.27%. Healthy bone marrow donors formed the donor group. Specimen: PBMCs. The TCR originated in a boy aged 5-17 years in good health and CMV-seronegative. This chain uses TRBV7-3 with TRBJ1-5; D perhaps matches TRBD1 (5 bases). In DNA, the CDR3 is TGTGCCAGCGGGCCTTACCAGGGAAAGCCCCAGCATTTT. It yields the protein CASGPYQGKPQHF.